Following are 30 T cell receptor beta chains from one sample sequenced in a study of T-cell memory formation after mild COVID-19 (dated by TCRdb to the early 2020s). The library was generated by 5' RACE. Sequencing was performed on an Illumina NovaSeq 6000. Through fastp at Q25 and MiXCR, TCRdb rebuilt clones from the public reads, retaining in-frame beta chains. Rows are unified per CDR3 protein, each entry keeping the most common DNA and genes. The table for this sample lists 280,000 or so distinct CDR3 sequences; roughly 8% of them were counted only once. Of the sample, 22% falls within the top ten clones. Specimen: PBMCs or a T cell subset sorted from them (not recorded which). These TCRs come from a man aged 18 to 30 who had mild COVID-19 (a few samples of this study predate the infection). The sample titles of this study are shuffled in the database, so cell type and time point are left out; the donor was told from shared clones.

In its sample, this clonotype was seen many times. An end of the junction differs from the germline gene, which may be a read error. This chain uses TRBV7-3 with TRBJ2-6; D possibly corresponds to TRBD1 (5 bases). The CDR3 loop spans 14 amino acids. Germline CDR1 SGHTA, CDR2 FQGTGA. The CDR3: CASSLMGRADVLTF. CDR3 nucleotides: TGTGCCAGCAGCTTAATGGGCAGGGCCGACGTCCTGACTTTC.

In its sample, this clonotype was seen a few times. The J gene is TRBJ1-6, the V gene TRBV27, with D maybe TRBD1 (6 bases). Trimming cost V 6 bases and J 7 bases, with 19 bases left between them. CDR3 length: 16 amino acids. Germline CDR1 reads MNHEY; CDR2 reads SMNVEV (reference sequence). The CDR3 nucleotides are TGTGCCAGCAGCTCCCCAAAGGGGGTTGACAATTCACCCCTCCACTTT. Its translation is CASSSPKGVDNSPLHF.

This clonotype was recorded a few times. V and J are TRBV24-1 and TRBJ2-2; weak D call: TRBD2 (8 bases). The CDR3 is 15 residues long. CDR1 KGHDR and CDR2 SFDVKD come from the germline V gene. With 7 bases removed from V and 4 bases from J, the gap between germline ends came to 15 bases. In nucleotides, the CDR3 is TGTGCCACCAGCACCGGGAGGGGGCCCACCGGGGAGCTGTTTTTT. Protein sequence: CATSTGRGPTGELFF.

The J gene is TRBJ1-1, the V gene TRBV5-4; TRBD1 matches 9 bases. Trimming took 4 bases from V and 4 from J; bases not matched to a gene: 11. The CDR3 is made up of 16 amino acids. Germline V gene data show CDR1 as SGHNT and CDR2 as YYREEE (reference sequence). CDR3 amino acids: CASSAPGTGKFTEAFF. The CDR3 coding sequence is TGTGCCAGCAGCGCTCCCGGGACAGGGAAGTTCACTGAAGCTTTCTTT.

The genes are TRBV4-1 and TRBJ2-2; 8 nucleotides agree with TRBD1. Trimming at V came to 4 bases and at J to 0 bases, leaving 7 bases not matched to a gene. The germline V gene encodes CDR1 MGHRA and CDR2 YSYEKL. This CDR3 is 17 amino acids long. CDR3 bases: TGCGCCAGCAGCCTCCTCGGACAGGGATCGAACACCGGGGAGCTGTTTTTT. This gives the protein CASSLLGQGSNTGELFF.

V and J are TRBV20-1 and TRBJ2-7, with D hard to call. Germline assignment: CDR1 DFQATT and CDR2 SNEGSKA (reference sequence). The CDR3 length is 12 residues. Trimming pared 0 bases from V and 4 bases from J, leaving 7 bases between. CDR3 residues: CSAREANYEQYV. CDR3 bases: TGCAGTGCTAGAGAGGCCAATTACGAGCAGTACGTC.

This clonotype showed up just a few times. This chain uses TRBV7-2 with TRBJ2-2; D may be TRBD2 (6 bases). Trimming removed 5 bases from V and 0 bases from J, with 10 bases in between. CDR1 is SGHTA and CDR2 is FQGNSA in the germline V gene. CDR3 length: 15 residues. CDR3 in amino acids: CASSPGLSNTGELFF. CDR3 nucleotide sequence: TGTGCCAGCAGCCCGGGACTGTCGAACACCGGGGAGCTGTTTTTT.

The rearrangement links TRBV4-2 to TRBJ2-3; 10 bases match TRBD2. Germline-derived CDR1 and CDR2 are LGHNA and YNFKEQ. The V segment lost 3 bases and the J segment 1 base; nucleotides outside the gene matches: 7. The CDR3 has 17 amino acids. The CDR3 coding sequence is TGTGCCAGCAGCCAGACGGAAAGCGGGGGGGGCACAGATACGCAGTATTTT. Translated: CASSQTESGGGTDTQYF.

This clonotype showed up many times. This chain joins TRBV20-1 and TRBJ2-1; tentatively, D is TRBD1 or TRBD2 (5 bases each). The CDR3 has 18 residues. Germline CDR1 is DFQATT and CDR2 is SNEGSKA (reference sequence). Trimming cost V 0 bases and J 0 bases, with 18 bases left between them. CDR3 residues: CSARDPPRGRSSYNEQFF. CDR3 coding DNA: TGCAGTGCTAGAGATCCTCCGAGGGGAAGAAGCTCCTACAATGAGCAGTTCTTC.

V usage is TRBV30 and J usage is TRBJ2-3, with a tentative D call TRBD2 (6 bases). CDR1 is GTSNPN and CDR2 is SVGIG in the germline V gene (reference sequence). The CDR3 has 15 amino acids. Trimming pared 2 bases from V and 2 bases from J, leaving 14 bases between. CDR3 amino acids: CAWSPSRGPTDTQYF. CDR3 DNA: TGTGCCTGGAGTCCCTCGCGGGGTCCCACAGATACGCAGTATTTT.

The J gene is TRBJ2-1, the V gene TRBV5-1; 7 bases align to TRBD2. The CDR3 contains 14 residues. From germline, CDR1 is SGHRS and CDR2 YFSETQ. Trimming cost V 0 bases and J 10 bases; bases outside gene matches: 7. The CDR3 bases are TGCGCCAGCAGCTTGGGGACTAGTCGGTACGAGCAGTTCTTC. This translates into CASSLGTSRYEQFF.

This chain links TRBV20-1 with TRBJ1-1, with 7 nucleotides matching TRBD1. There are 16 residues in the CDR3. From germline, CDR1 is DFQATT and CDR2 SNEGSKA (reference sequence). The V gene end was trimmed by 2 bases and the J gene end by 5 bases; junction bases not matched to a gene: 14. This chain's CDR3 is CSARPRRQGVVTEAFF. CDR3 DNA sequence: TGCAGTGCTAGACCCCGCCGACAGGGAGTCGTGACTGAAGCTTTCTTT.

This chain joins TRBV3-1 and TRBJ2-1; TRBD2 matches at 7 bases. J gave up 7 bases and V 6 bases, and 9 bases lay outside the gene matches. Germline CDR1 is LGHDT and CDR2 is YNNKEL (reference sequence). The CDR3 extends over 14 amino acids. The chain's CDR3 is CASRKRGSGNEQFF. The CDR3 DNA follows: TGTGCCAGCAGAAAGCGGGGAAGTGGGAATGAGCAGTTCTTC.

This clonotype occurred many times. The gene calls are TRBV11-3 and TRBJ2-3; D gene uncertain. From germline, CDR1 is SGHNT and CDR2 YENEEA. The CDR3 is 14 amino acids. V lost 0 bases to trimming and J lost 6 bases, with 10 bases between them. CDR3 in DNA: TGTGCCAGCAGCTTAGATCCGCGTGGGGATACGCAGTATTTT. Encoded protein: CASSLDPRGDTQYF.

This clonotype was seen repeatedly, ten times or more. The chain links TRBV7-6 to TRBJ2-3; D gene unclear. This CDR3 comprises 15 residues. Trimming pared 2 bases from V and 0 bases from J, leaving 9 bases between. Germline V lookup: CDR1 SGHVS, CDR2 FNYEAQ. The CDR3 loop reads CASSLRQDSTDTQYF. CDR3 nucleotides: TGTGCCAGCAGCTTACGGCAAGACAGCACAGATACGCAGTATTTT.

This clonotype was counted ten times or more. The chain is built from TRBV7-2 and TRBJ2-1; 8 bases are shared with TRBD1. Trimming removed 2 bases from V and 7 bases from J; junction bases left unmatched: 10. This CDR3 has 16 amino acids. Germline values: CDR1 SGHTA, CDR2 FQGNSA. CDR3 loop: CASSLSTGGGHNEQFF. The CDR3 DNA follows: TGTGCCAGCAGCTTATCAACAGGGGGTGGCCATAATGAGCAGTTCTTC.

The gene calls are TRBV2 and TRBJ1-2; a possible D gene is TRBD1 (6 bases). Deletions cut 2 bases from V and 4 bases from J, with 14 bases between. The V gene's germline CDR1 is SNHLY and CDR2 FYNNEI. This CDR3 has 15 residues. CDR3 loop: CASSERAGEGYGYTF. DNA for the CDR3: TGTGCCAGCAGTGAAAGGGCAGGGGAAGGCTATGGCTACACCTTC.

This chain links TRBV5-1 with TRBJ1-6; a weak D match, TRBD1 (5 bases). This CDR3 is 15 amino acids long. Germline V lookup: CDR1 SGHRS, CDR2 YFSETQ. Trimming left V 0 bases short and J 10 bases short, with 14 bases between. The CDR3 reads CASSLGTVGESPLHF. The CDR3 bases are TGCGCCAGCAGCTTGGGGACGGTGGGGGAATCACCCCTCCACTTT.

This clonotype was recorded a few times. The rearrangement joins TRBV20-1 to TRBJ2-5; 9 bases are shared with TRBD1. The CDR3 runs to 14 residues. The germline V gene encodes CDR1 DFQATT and CDR2 SNEGSKA (reference sequence). The junction had 3 bases not matched to a gene; V was cut back by 2 bases and J by 2 bases. This CDR3 reads CSARSGTGQETQYF. CDR3 DNA sequence: TGCAGTGCTAGATCGGGGACAGGGCAAGAGACCCAGTACTTC.

This clonotype was detected only a few times. The V and J genes are TRBV7-9 and TRBJ1-2; the match to TRBD1 covers 10 bases. Germline V gene data show CDR1 as SEHNR and CDR2 as FQNEAQ (reference sequence). The CDR3 extends over 15 amino acids. After removal of 5 bases from V and 4 bases from J, the junction contained 7 bases not matched to a gene. The chain's CDR3 is CASSGTGVKSYGYTF. In nucleotides, the CDR3 is TGTGCCAGCAGCGGGACAGGGGTAAAGTCCTATGGCTACACCTTC.

This chain uses TRBV18 with TRBJ2-3; unclear D gene. CDR3 length equals 14 residues. Per the germline V gene, CDR1 is KGHSH and CDR2 is LQKENI. V was cut by 2 bases and J by 6 bases, with 12 bases left in between. CDR3 nucleotide sequence: TGTGCCAGCTCACCAACCGCGAATAGGGATACGCAGTATTTT. Amino acids: CASSPTANRDTQYF.

This chain connects TRBV5-1 to TRBJ2-6, with a tentative D call TRBD2 (5 bases). The V gene lost 7 bases and the J gene lost 1 base, with 9 bases spanning the gap. The germline CDR1 and CDR2 sequences are SGHRS and YFSETQ. The CDR3 spans 14 residues. CDR3 bases: TGCGCCAGCCATCGCGGGTCTGGGGCCAACGTCCTGACTTTC. It yields the protein CASHRGSGANVLTF. Looking up the rest from reference TRBV5-1 and TRBJ2-6 gives the full variable domain: KAGVTQTPRYLIKTRGQQVTLSCSPISGHRSVSWYQQTPGQGLQFLFEYFSETQRNKGNFPGRFSGRQFSNSRSEMNVSTLELGDSALYLCASHRGSGANVLTFGAGSRLTVL.

The V and J genes are TRBV7-3 and TRBJ2-5; 9 bases map to TRBD1. With 2 bases clipped from V and 4 bases from J, the junction kept 5 bases outside the gene matches. The CDR3 covers 15 residues. CDR1 is SGHTA and CDR2 is FQGTGA in the germline V gene. The CDR3 sequence: CASSLGGTGPETQYF. Here the CDR3 DNA reads TGTGCCAGCAGCTTAGGAGGGACAGGGCCAGAGACCCAGTACTTC. Variable domain in full (rest from reference TRBV7-3 and TRBJ2-5): GAGVSQTPSNKVTEKGKYVELRCDPISGHTALYWYRQSLGQGPEFLIYFQGTGAADDSGLPNDRFFAVRPEGSVSTLKIQRTERGDSAVYLCASSLGGTGPETQYFGPGTRLLVL.

This sequence joins TRBV5-1 and TRBJ2-3; TRBD1 might be the D (6 bases). The CDR3 contains 13 residues. Germline CDR1 and CDR2: SGHRS and YFSETQ. The germline V and J ends were trimmed by 5 bases and 5 bases, with 12 bases remaining between them. Here the CDR3 reads CASRYGQLDTQYF. The CDR3 nucleotides read TGCGCCAGCAGATATGGACAGCTAGATACGCAGTATTTT.

This clonotype was observed a few times. The V call is TRBV20-1, the J call TRBJ2-5; a weak D match, TRBD2 (5 bases). The CDR3 has 11 residues. Trimming pared 8 bases from V and 3 bases from J, leaving 10 bases between. CDR1 DFQATT and CDR2 SNEGSKA come from the germline V gene (reference sequence). The CDR3 reads CSPDGKETQYF. The CDR3 DNA reads TGCAGTCCGGACGGGAAAGAGACCCAGTACTTC.

This clonotype was picked up many times. J is TRBJ2-7 and V is TRBV20-1; D gene ambiguous. The CDR3 totals 13 residues. V was clipped by 0 bases and J by 4 bases, with 10 bases between them. Germline loops: CDR1 DFQATT, CDR2 SNEGSKA (reference sequence). CDR3 DNA: TGCAGTGCTAGAGAGAGGACGGATTACGAGCAGTACTTC. Its protein is CSARERTDYEQYF.

V usage is TRBV5-1 and J usage is TRBJ2-1, with TRBD2 identical over 10 bases. The trim removed 0 bases at V and 8 bases at J, leaving 2 bases unmatched. CDR1 is SGHRS and CDR2 is YFSETQ in the germline V gene. The CDR3 covers 14 residues. The CDR3 bases are TGCGCCAGCAGCTTGGAGCGGGGGGGCGATGAGCAGTTCTTC. Translation gives CASSLERGGDEQFF. Looking up the rest from reference TRBV5-1 and TRBJ2-1 gives the full variable domain: KAGVTQTPRYLIKTRGQQVTLSCSPISGHRSVSWYQQTPGQGLQFLFEYFSETQRNKGNFPGRFSGRQFSNSRSEMNVSTLELGDSALYLCASSLERGGDEQFFGPGTRLTVL.

This chain joins TRBV29-1 and TRBJ1-1, with D maybe TRBD1 (6 bases). The germline V gene encodes CDR1 SQVTM and CDR2 ANQGSEA. V was trimmed by 4 bases and J by 4 bases, leaving 13 bases between them. The CDR3 length is 13 residues. The CDR3 nucleotides read TGCAGCGTTGCCCTAACAGGGAGCACTGAAGCTTTCTTT. Translation gives CSVALTGSTEAFF.

With regard to this clonotype: A read error may account for a junction end that differs from germline. This chain joins TRBV5-5 and TRBJ2-1; TRBD1 agrees at 7 bases. Germline V gene data show CDR1 as SGHKS and CDR2 as YYEKEE (reference sequence). The CDR3 has 15 amino acids. Written as DNA, the CDR3 is TGTGCCAGCAGCTTTAGAAGGGGGCTCTACAATGAGCGGTTCTTC. Translated: CASSFRRGLYNERFF.

This clonotype was observed a few times. The chain couples TRBV5-1 to TRBJ2-1; 12 bases agree with TRBD2. Trimming removed 0 bases from V and 4 bases from J; junction bases left unmatched: 2. Looked up from germline, CDR1 is SGHRS and CDR2 is YFSETQ. CDR3 size: 16 residues. CDR3 sequence reads: CASSLVGTSGYNEQFF. The DNA for the CDR3 is TGCGCCAGCAGCTTGGTGGGGACTAGCGGGTACAATGAGCAGTTCTTC.